The 21 T cell receptor beta chains presented below share a single source sample, sequenced in a study of blood T cells in healthy people across ages. Combining a sample-barcoded 5' primer with a J-beta primer mix, a second PCR ran for about 7 to 11 cycles. TCRdb ran MiXCR on the 5' RACE reads and lists one entry per CDR3 protein. The sample lists hundreds of thousands of distinct CDR3 sequences; 56% were seen once. Sample: blood. The receptors stem from a man between 40 and 49 years old in good health.

This rearrangement joins TRBV24-1 to TRBJ2-1; 15 nucleotides line up with TRBD2. Germline values: CDR1 KGHDR, CDR2 SFDVKD. The CDR3 has 18 amino acids. Losses at the gene ends were 4 bases for V and 4 bases for J; bases not matched to a gene: 7. In DNA, the CDR3 is TGTGCCACCAGTGACCGGACTAGCGGGAGGGGTACATACAATGAGCAGTTCTTC. Protein sequence: CATSDRTSGRGTYNEQFF.

The chain combines TRBV18 with TRBJ2-7; TRBD1 matches at 10 bases. The trim removed 8 bases at V and 5 bases at J, leaving 3 bases unmatched. CDR1 is KGHSH and CDR2 is LQKENI in the germline V gene. The CDR3 has 12 residues. The CDR3 sequence is CASAGTGDEQYF. The CDR3 coding sequence is TGTGCCAGCGCAGGGACAGGGGACGAGCAGTACTTC.

The chain joins TRBV20-1 to TRBJ2-5, with D perhaps being TRBD1 or TRBD2 (6 bases each). Trimming left V 0 bases short and J 3 bases short, with 14 bases between. CDR1 is DFQATT, CDR2 SNEGSKA, per germline (reference sequence). CDR3 size: 15 residues. CDR3: CSAREGGFREETQYF. DNA for the CDR3: TGCAGTGCTAGAGAAGGGGGGTTCCGTGAAGAGACCCAGTACTTC.

The chain has TRBV10-3 and TRBJ2-3; the D gene is possibly TRBD2 (7 bases). This CDR3 spans 17 amino acids. Germline loops: CDR1 ENHRY, CDR2 SYGVKD. Trimming removed 11 bases at V and 1 base at J, with 25 bases between. The CDR3 loop reads CAPNPTRGGVGTDTQYF. The CDR3 region has the DNA TGTGCCCCAAACCCCACTCGAGGGGGGGTAGGCACAGATACGCAGTATTTT.

The chain carries TRBV7-3 and TRBJ2-1; 12 positions agree with TRBD2. CDR1 and CDR2 (germline): SGHTA, FQGTGA. The CDR3 runs 15 residues. With V trimmed by 2 bases and J by 12 bases, 8 bases remained unmatched. DNA of the CDR3: TGTGCCAGCAGCTTACTAGCGGGAGGGGGAGGTGGGCAGTTCTTC. This codes for CASSLLAGGGGGQFF.

The chain couples TRBV12-3 or TRBV12-4 to TRBJ2-7, with 7 bases that match TRBD2. After removal of 7 bases from V and 9 bases from J, the junction contained 9 bases not matched to a gene. The CDR3 totals 12 residues. The CDR3 sequence is CASKLGSGVQYF. The CDR3 DNA sequence: TGTGCCAGCAAGTTAGGAAGCGGGGTGCAGTACTTC.

This clonotype occurred a few times. The J gene is TRBJ2-7, the V gene TRBV28, with a possible D match to TRBD2 (6 bases). Trimming pared 3 bases from V and 0 bases from J, leaving 15 bases between. The CDR3 runs to 16 residues. Per the germline V gene, CDR1 is MDHEN and CDR2 is SYDVKM. CDR3 in amino acids: CASSLGAGLVSYEQYF. The DNA of the CDR3 is TGTGCCAGCAGTTTGGGTGCGGGACTGGTCTCCTACGAGCAGTACTTC.

Worth noting for this clonotype: A read error may produce the germline difference seen at one junction end. The chain is built from TRBV7-2 and TRBJ1-2; 8 nucleotides line up with TRBD1. CDR1 SGHTA and CDR2 FQGNSA come from the germline V gene. The CDR3 loop spans 15 amino acids. The CDR3 nucleotides are TGTGCCAGCAGCTCGGACAGGGCTACTAACTATGGCTGCACCTTC. It codes for CASSSDRATNYGCTF.

This clonotype was detected only a few times. The CDR3 loop is CSVLQGQETQYF. The CDR3 bases are TGCAGCGTACTTCAGGGGCAAGAGACCCAGTACTTC. This chain joins TRBV29-1 and TRBJ2-5; D might be TRBD1 (6 bases). CDR1 is SQVTM and CDR2 is ANQGSEA in the germline V gene. Trimming cost V 6 bases and J 2 bases, with 10 bases left between them. CDR3 length: 12 residues.

For the CDR3, the DNA is TGTGCCAGCAGCTTAGGCCGGGGGTCTGAGAAACTGTTTTTT. Its translation: CASSLGRGSEKLFF. This chain connects TRBV7-9 to TRBJ1-4; possible D gene TRBD1, 5 bases. The CDR3 has 14 amino acids. Germline V gene lookup returns CDR1 SEHNR and CDR2 FQNEAQ (reference sequence). Trimming removed 1 base at V and 11 bases at J, with 14 bases between.

The chain carries TRBV20-1 and TRBJ2-1; D remains unclear. This CDR3 is 10 amino acids long. The V gene lost 6 bases and the J gene lost 9 bases, with 9 bases spanning the gap. Germline V gene data show CDR1 as DFQATT and CDR2 as SNEGSKA (reference sequence). CDR3 residues: CSAGVREQFF. In DNA form, the CDR3 reads TGCAGTGCCGGCGTCCGTGAGCAGTTCTTC.

V is TRBV5-1 and J is TRBJ1-1; 9 positions agree with TRBD1. V lost 5 bases and J lost 4; bases outside the gene matches: 6. The germline CDR1 and CDR2 sequences are SGHRS and YFSETQ. The CDR3 runs to 14 residues. The CDR3: CASSVQGAGTEAFF. The CDR3 nucleotides are TGCGCCAGCAGTGTACAGGGGGCGGGCACTGAAGCTTTCTTT.

CDR3 sequence reads: CASSLTEGAGAEAFF. The CDR3 bases are TGCGCCAGCAGCTTAACAGAGGGGGCGGGCGCTGAAGCTTTCTTT. The gene calls are TRBV5-1 and TRBJ1-1; 7 positions match TRBD1. This CDR3 region has 15 residues. V was clipped by 2 bases and J by 6 bases; unmatched bases: 10. Germline values: CDR1 SGHRS, CDR2 YFSETQ.

This chain uses TRBV6-1 with TRBJ1-5, with D possibly matching TRBD1 (6 bases). CDR1 and CDR2 (germline): MNHNS, SASEGT. The CDR3 is 15 amino acids. Trimming took off 4 bases at V and 7 bases at J, with 17 bases between the two ends. The CDR3 bases are TGTGCCAGCAGTGCCATTTTCCAGGGGAAACAGCCCCAGCATTTT. This translates into CASSAIFQGKQPQHF.

The gene calls are TRBV29-1 and TRBJ2-3; maybe TRBD1 (6 bases). There are 15 residues in the CDR3. Trimming stripped 5 bases from V and 2 bases from J, with 17 bases between. The V gene's germline CDR1 is SQVTM and CDR2 ANQGSEA. In DNA form, the CDR3 reads TGCAGCGTTTCTACGACCGGGACACCCACAGATACGCAGTATTTT. It codes for CSVSTTGTPTDTQYF.

The gene calls are TRBV6-1 and TRBJ2-7; 10 bases fit TRBD2. J lost 0 bases, V lost 4 bases, and 6 bases had no gene match. CDR1 MNHNS and CDR2 SASEGT come from the germline V gene. The CDR3 has 16 residues. The CDR3 here is CASSAASGSPSYEQYF. The DNA for the CDR3 is TGTGCCAGCAGTGCGGCTAGCGGGAGTCCCTCCTACGAGCAGTACTTC.

The rearrangement uses TRBV5-1 and TRBJ1-1; 7 bases fit TRBD1. The V gene's germline CDR1 is SGHRS and CDR2 YFSETQ. Trimming cost V 9 bases and J 2 bases; bases outside gene matches: 13. This CDR3 contains 15 residues. The CDR3 DNA sequence: TGCGCCACGCACAACCCGGGACAGCCTAACACTGAAGCTTTCTTT. Translating gives CATHNPGQPNTEAFF. Looking up the rest from reference TRBV5-1 and TRBJ1-1 gives the full variable domain: KAGVTQTPRYLIKTRGQQVTLSCSPISGHRSVSWYQQTPGQGLQFLFEYFSETQRNKGNFPGRFSGRQFSNSRSEMNVSTLELGDSALYLCATHNPGQPNTEAFFGQGTRLTVV.

V and J are TRBV7-9 and TRBJ2-1; D perhaps matches TRBD2 (6 bases). Trimming cost V 5 bases and J 5 bases, with 19 bases left between them. Germline V lookup: CDR1 SEHNR, CDR2 FQNEAQ (reference sequence). The CDR3 runs 16 residues. The CDR3 nucleotides read TGTGCCAGCAGCCCGGCGGGCGGCGGGGCGGACAATGAGCAGTTCTTC. Encoded protein: CASSPAGGGADNEQFF.

The chain recombines TRBV7-9 with TRBJ2-5; no clear D gene. In germline, CDR1 is SEHNR, CDR2 FQNEAQ (reference sequence). There are 12 residues in the CDR3. V dropped 6 bases and J dropped 13 bases, with 18 bases sitting between them. The CDR3 spells CASSLGISPWYF. The CDR3 DNA is TGTGCCAGCAGTTTGGGTATATCCCCGTGGTACTTC.

The chain is built from TRBV7-9 and TRBJ1-5; D might be TRBD1 (6 bases). The CDR3 runs 14 residues. Germline-derived CDR1 and CDR2 are SEHNR and FQNEAQ (reference sequence). Trimming removed 5 bases at V and 4 bases at J, with 12 bases between. In DNA form, the CDR3 reads TGTGCCAGCAGCCTAGGACAGCAGAATCAGCCCCAGCATTTT. Its translation is CASSLGQQNQPQHF.

This clonotype was seen more than once but under ten times. V gene TRBV20-1 combines with J gene TRBJ2-5; perhaps TRBD2 as D (5 bases). CDR1 DFQATT and CDR2 SNEGSKA come from the germline V gene (reference sequence). The V gene lost 6 bases and the J gene lost 2 bases, with 19 bases spanning the gap. This CDR3 has 15 amino acids. CDR3 DNA sequence: TGCAGTGCCAAACGATTGGGAGTGTCACAAGAGACCCAGTACTTC. Translated: CSAKRLGVSQETQYF.